Listed below are T cell receptor beta chains from one sample, sequenced in a study of regulatory T cells in long-lasting Graves disease. TCRdb reprocessed the multiplex PCR reads via MiXCR and lists one record per CDR3 protein. This table has about 400,000 distinct CDR3 sequences, around 20% appearing once. Sequencing used peripheral blood mononuclear cells (PBMCs), obtained when the disease was refractory, from a patient treated with antithyroid drugs. The receptors stem from a female donor with Graves disease. The conserved cysteine and the conserved F or W are not part of the CDR3 here. A D gene is named only where the DNA matches it firmly.

D gene | J gene | V gene | CDR3 protein
TRBD2 | TRBJ2-5 | TRBV6-1 | ASSRAGLNQETQY
NA | TRBJ2-7 | TRBV27 | ASSLSWNTAYEQY
TRBD1 | TRBJ1-5 | TRBV7-9 | ASEQGDGNQPQH
NA | TRBJ2-5 | TRBV18 | ASSPVGGAETQY
NA | TRBJ2-7 | TRBV25-1 | ASSDGIRTSPYEQY
NA | TRBJ2-2 | TRBV19 | ASSMGANTGELF
TRBD1 | TRBJ1-1 | TRBV30 | AWSQGASGTEAF
TRBD1 | TRBJ1-4 | TRBV29-1 | SGGQGRGSEKLF
NA | TRBJ2-7 | TRBV5-6 | ASSFLEVNYEQY
TRBD2 | TRBJ2-1 | TRBV6-9 | ASSWGRGSYNEQF
NA | TRBJ1-1 | TRBV4-2 | ASSRGHLNTEAF
NA | TRBJ2-7 | TRBV15 | ATSREAELPGHNYEQY
NA | TRBJ1-5 | TRBV6-1 | ASSGAHSNQPQH
TRBD1 | TRBJ2-5 | TRBV4-3 | ASSQDLQGVTETQY
NA | TRBJ2-7 | TRBV10-2 | ASSSPGDEQY
TRBD1 | TRBJ2-7 | TRBV27 | ASSLYPGQGISYEQY
TRBD1 | TRBJ2-7 | TRBV20-1 | SARHGTGGDEQY
TRBD1 | TRBJ1-2 | TRBV7-2 | ASSQTGGDGYT
NA | TRBJ2-5 | TRBV5-1 | ASRSRGDRTEETQY
NA | TRBJ2-5 | TRBV20-1 | SATRPGPQETQY
NA | TRBJ2-2 | TRBV11-2 | ASSHSVGELF
TRBD1 | TRBJ2-5 | TRBV3-1 | ASSQDTGGEETQY
NA | TRBJ2-5 | TRBV20-1 | SAEVETQY
TRBD2 | TRBJ2-6 | TRBV20-1 | SAETGGRRISGANVLT
NA | TRBJ2-2 | TRBV7-6 | ASRKAGNTGELF
NA | TRBJ1-4 | TRBV15 | ATRGIEKLF
NA | TRBJ2-2 | TRBV12-3/TRBV12-4 | ASSLRQGGNTGELF
NA | TRBJ2-7 | TRBV5-1 | ASSLVDSGSYEQY
NA | TRBJ1-2 | TRBV2 | ASSMDNFYGYT